This T cell receptor (beta chain) derives from a study of blood T cell repertoires in COVID-19. Germline V lookup: CDR1 SGHRS, CDR2 YFSETQ. This CDR3 comprises 15 residues. V shed 5 bases and J 7 bases; nucleotides not matched to a gene: 5. Assay used: immunoSEQ multiplex PCR; TCRdb lists only in-frame clones, some missing. Among more than 90,000 clones listed, almost 95% were seen once. The TCR comes from a man aged 50 or older with active COVID-19. The specimen was peripheral blood. The J gene is TRBJ2-1, the V gene TRBV5-1, with 14 bases lining up with TRBD2. CDR3 coding DNA: TGCGCCAGCAGGGCGGGACTAGCGGGAGATAATGAGCAGTTCTTC. Protein: CASRAGLAGDNEQFF.